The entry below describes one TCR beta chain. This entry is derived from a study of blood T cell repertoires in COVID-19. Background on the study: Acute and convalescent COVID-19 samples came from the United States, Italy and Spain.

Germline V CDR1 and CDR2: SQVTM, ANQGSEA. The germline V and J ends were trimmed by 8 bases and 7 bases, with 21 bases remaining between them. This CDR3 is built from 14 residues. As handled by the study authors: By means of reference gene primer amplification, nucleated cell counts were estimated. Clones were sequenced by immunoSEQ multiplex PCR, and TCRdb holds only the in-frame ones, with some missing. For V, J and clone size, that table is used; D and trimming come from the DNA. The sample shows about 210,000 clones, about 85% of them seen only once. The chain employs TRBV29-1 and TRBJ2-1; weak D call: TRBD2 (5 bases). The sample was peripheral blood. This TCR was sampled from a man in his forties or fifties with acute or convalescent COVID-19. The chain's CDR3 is CSPQEPGSGNEQFF. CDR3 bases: TGCAGCCCCCAGGAGCCAGGATCGGGAAATGAGCAGTTCTTC.